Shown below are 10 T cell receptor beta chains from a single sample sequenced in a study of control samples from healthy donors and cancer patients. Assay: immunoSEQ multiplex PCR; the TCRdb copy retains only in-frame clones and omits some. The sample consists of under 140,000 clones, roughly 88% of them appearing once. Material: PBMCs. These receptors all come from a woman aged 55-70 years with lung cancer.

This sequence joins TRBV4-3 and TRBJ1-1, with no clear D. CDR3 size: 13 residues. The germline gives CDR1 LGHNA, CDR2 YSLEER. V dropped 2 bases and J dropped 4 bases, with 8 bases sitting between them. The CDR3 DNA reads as TGCGCCAGCAGCCAAACAAGGGTCACTGAAGCTTTCTTT. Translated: CASSQTRVTEAFF.

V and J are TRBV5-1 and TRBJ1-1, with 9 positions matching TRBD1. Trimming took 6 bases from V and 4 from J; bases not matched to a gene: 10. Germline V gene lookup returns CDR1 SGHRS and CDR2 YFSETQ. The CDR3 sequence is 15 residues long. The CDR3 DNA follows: TGCGCCAGCACCAACAGGGGGCGCGGCACCACTGAAGCTTTCTTT. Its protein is CASTNRGRGTTEAFF.

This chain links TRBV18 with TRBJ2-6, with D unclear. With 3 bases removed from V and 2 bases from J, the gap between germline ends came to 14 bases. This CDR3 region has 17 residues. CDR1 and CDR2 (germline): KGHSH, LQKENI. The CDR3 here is CASSPGPGTPGANVLTF. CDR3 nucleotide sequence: TGTGCCAGCTCACCCGGGCCCGGAACCCCTGGGGCCAACGTCCTGACTTTC.

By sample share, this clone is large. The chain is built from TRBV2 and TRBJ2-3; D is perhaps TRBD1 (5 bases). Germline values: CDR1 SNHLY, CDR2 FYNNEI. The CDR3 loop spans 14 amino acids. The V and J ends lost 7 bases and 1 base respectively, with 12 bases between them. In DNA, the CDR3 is TGTGCCAGCACGTCGTCGACAGGCACAGATACGCAGTATTTT. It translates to CASTSSTGTDTQYF.

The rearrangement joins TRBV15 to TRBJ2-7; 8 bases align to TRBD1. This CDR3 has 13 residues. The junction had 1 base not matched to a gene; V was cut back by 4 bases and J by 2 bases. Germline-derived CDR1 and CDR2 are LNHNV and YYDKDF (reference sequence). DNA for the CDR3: TGTGCCACCAGCATGGGACAGGCCTACGAGCAGTACTTC. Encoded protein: CATSMGQAYEQYF. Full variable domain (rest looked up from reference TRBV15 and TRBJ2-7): DAMVIQNPRYQVTQFGKPVTLSCSQTLNHNVMYWYQQKSSQAPKLLFHYYDKDFNNEADTPDNFQSRRPNTSFCFLDIRSPGLGDTAMYLCATSMGQAYEQYFGPGTRLTVT.

CDR3 region: CASREGTVNEKLFF. CDR3 sequence (DNA): TGTGCCAGCAGGGAGGGGACAGTGAATGAAAAACTGTTTTTT. The chain uses TRBV6-5 and TRBJ1-4; 7 bases map to TRBD1. Trimming removed 6 bases from V and 5 bases from J; junction bases left unmatched: 6. The CDR3 is 14 amino acids. Germline loops: CDR1 MNHEY, CDR2 SVGAGI.

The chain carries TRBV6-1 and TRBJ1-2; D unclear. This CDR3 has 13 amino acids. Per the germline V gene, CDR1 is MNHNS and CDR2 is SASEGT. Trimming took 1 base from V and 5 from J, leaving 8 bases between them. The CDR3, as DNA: TGTGCCAGCAGTGAAGGAAATCCATATGGCTACACCTTC. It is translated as CASSEGNPYGYTF.

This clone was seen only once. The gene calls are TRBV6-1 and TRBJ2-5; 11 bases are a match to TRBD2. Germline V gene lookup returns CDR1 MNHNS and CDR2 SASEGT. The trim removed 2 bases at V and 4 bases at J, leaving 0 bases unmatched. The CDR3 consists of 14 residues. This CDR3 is CASSELAGGETQYF. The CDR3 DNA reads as TGTGCCAGCAGTGAACTAGCGGGAGGAGAGACCCAGTACTTC.

In DNA, the CDR3 is TGCAGCGTCCAACGGGACAGGTCCTCGGGGGAGCAGTACTTC. Its translation is CSVQRDRSSGEQYF. The V and J genes are TRBV29-1 and TRBJ2-7, with 8 bases aligning to TRBD1. Per the germline V gene, CDR1 is SQVTM and CDR2 is ANQGSEA. V trimming: 6 bases; J trimming: 7 bases; junction bases outside the gene matches: 14. This CDR3 region has 14 residues.

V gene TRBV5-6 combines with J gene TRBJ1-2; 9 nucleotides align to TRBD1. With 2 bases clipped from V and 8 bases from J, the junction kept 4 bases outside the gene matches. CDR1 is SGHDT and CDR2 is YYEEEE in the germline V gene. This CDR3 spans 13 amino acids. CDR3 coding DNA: TGTGCCAGCAGCTTCCGGACAGGGGCGGGCTACACCTTC. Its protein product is CASSFRTGAGYTF.